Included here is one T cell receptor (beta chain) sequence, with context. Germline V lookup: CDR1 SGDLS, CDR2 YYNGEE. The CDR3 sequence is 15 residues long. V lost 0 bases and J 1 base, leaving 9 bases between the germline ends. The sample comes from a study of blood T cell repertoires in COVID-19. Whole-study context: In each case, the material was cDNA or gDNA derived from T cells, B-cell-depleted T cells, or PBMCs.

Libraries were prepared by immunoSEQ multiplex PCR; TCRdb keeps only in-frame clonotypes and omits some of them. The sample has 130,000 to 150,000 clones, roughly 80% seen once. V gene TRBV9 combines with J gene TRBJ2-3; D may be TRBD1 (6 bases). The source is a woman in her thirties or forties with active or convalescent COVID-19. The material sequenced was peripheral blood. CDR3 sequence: CASSVVPGGTDTQYF. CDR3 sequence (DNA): TGTGCCAGCAGCGTAGTGCCAGGGGGCACAGATACGCAGTATTTT. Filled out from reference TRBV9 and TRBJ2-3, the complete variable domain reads DSGVTQTPKHLITATGQRVTLRCSPRSGDLSVYWYQQSLDQGLQFLIQYYNGEERAKGNILERFSAQQFPDLHSELNLSSLELGDSALYFCASSVVPGGTDTQYFGPGTRLTVL.